The 26 T cell receptor beta chains given below trace back to one sample, sequenced in a study of identical twins. One entry per CDR3 protein, called by TCRdb with MiXCR from the 5' RACE reads. Found here are a few hundred thousand distinct CDR3 sequences, roughly a tenth of them singletons; the top ten hold 10%. The sample taken for sequencing was memory T cells sorted from blood. The receptors derive from a man over 45 in good health.

This clonotype was seen a handful of times. The rearrangement joins TRBV2 to TRBJ2-7; D gene unclear. The CDR3 consists of 13 residues. Trimming took off 2 bases at V and 2 bases at J, with 7 bases between the two ends. CDR1 is SNHLY, CDR2 FYNNEI, per germline. The CDR3 protein is CASSETATYEQYF. CDR3 sequence (DNA): TGTGCCAGCAGTGAAACAGCAACCTACGAGCAGTACTTC. The entire variable domain, with the rest obtained from reference TRBV2 and TRBJ2-7, is as follows: EPEVTQTPSHQVTQMGQEVILRCVPISNHLYFYWYRQILGQKVEFLVSFYNNEISEKSEIFDDQFSVERPDGSNFTLKIRSTKLEDSAMYFCASSETATYEQYFGPGTRLTVT.

This clonotype was picked up one time. This chain uses TRBV6-1 with TRBJ2-1, with 7 positions matching TRBD1. Germline lookup yields CDR1 MNHNS and CDR2 SASEGT. J was trimmed by 2 bases and V by 7 bases; bases with no gene match: 5. This CDR3 comprises 14 residues. The CDR3 spells CASTSQGAYNEQFF. The DNA of the CDR3 is TGTGCCAGCACCTCCCAGGGGGCCTACAATGAGCAGTTCTTC.

This clonotype has just a few counts. The CDR3 DNA sequence: TGTGCCAGCTCACTGGACAGGGGCTTGGGTCAGCCCCAGCATTTT. Protein sequence: CASSLDRGLGQPQHF. The chain uses TRBV18 and TRBJ1-5, with 9 bases aligning to TRBD1. The CDR3 contains 15 residues. Germline assignment: CDR1 KGHSH and CDR2 LQKENI. Trimming took 4 bases from V and 6 from J; bases not matched to a gene: 7.

This clonotype was picked up a small number of times. The chain has TRBV3-1 and TRBJ2-7; 10 nucleotides line up with TRBD1. The CDR3 is made up of 15 amino acids. Germline values: CDR1 LGHDT, CDR2 YNNKEL (reference sequence). The V segment lost 1 base and the J segment 5 bases; nucleotides outside the gene matches: 5. The CDR3 is CASSQAWDRGHEQYF. In nucleotides, the CDR3 is TGTGCCAGCAGCCAAGCGTGGGACAGGGGCCACGAGCAGTACTTC.

This clonotype occurred a few times. The chain couples TRBV4-3 to TRBJ2-3; maybe TRBD2 (7 bases). The CDR3 totals 15 residues. Deletions cut 4 bases from V and 6 bases from J, with 17 bases between. Germline V lookup: CDR1 LGHNA, CDR2 YSLEER. The CDR3 coding sequence is TGCGCCAGCAGCCGGGGGGGCGGGATACAGGATACGCAGTATTTT. Its translation is CASSRGGGIQDTQYF.

Points on this clonotype: Compared with germline, one end of the junction differs, possibly owing to a read error. The J gene is TRBJ2-1, the V gene TRBV12-3 or TRBV12-4; 9 bases line up with TRBD2. The CDR3 spans 15 residues. The DNA for the CDR3 is TGTGCCAGCAGGCAGGCGAGCGGGAGGTCGAATGCGCAGTTCTTC. Translated, it gives CASRQASGRSNAQFF.

This clonotype was picked up a small number of times. The chain links TRBV5-1 to TRBJ2-3; 7 bases are shared with TRBD2. J gave up 1 base and V 1 base, and 3 bases lay outside the gene matches. Germline loops: CDR1 SGHRS, CDR2 YFSETQ. There are 15 residues in the CDR3. CDR3: CASSLPSGGTDTQYF. DNA of the CDR3: TGCGCCAGCAGCTTGCCCAGCGGGGGCACAGATACGCAGTATTTT. The full variable domain, in which reference TRBV5-1 and TRBJ2-3 provide the parts outside the CDR3, is KAGVTQTPRYLIKTRGQQVTLSCSPISGHRSVSWYQQTPGQGLQFLFEYFSETQRNKGNFPGRFSGRQFSNSRSEMNVSTLELGDSALYLCASSLPSGGTDTQYFGPGTRLTVL.

The rearrangement uses TRBV19 and TRBJ2-1; D uncertain. Germline V gene sequence: CDR1 LNHDA, CDR2 SQIVND (reference sequence). This CDR3 has 13 amino acids. Between the trimmed V and J ends, which lost 3 bases and 5 bases, there was a span of 8 bases. The CDR3 DNA reads TGTGCCAGTAGTATCGGCCCTAACAATGAGCAGTTCTTC. Translation: CASSIGPNNEQFF.

The CDR3 coding sequence is TGTGCCAGCAGCTTAGCCGGCAGGGGGTTTGGAAACACCATATATTTT. Translation: CASSLAGRGFGNTIYF. The genes are TRBV7-8 and TRBJ1-3, with 7 bases matching TRBD1. The germline V gene encodes CDR1 SGHVS and CDR2 FQNEAQ. This CDR3 has 16 residues. Unmatched junction bases numbered 5, after V lost 0 bases and J lost 3 bases.

The chain carries TRBV12-3 or TRBV12-4 and TRBJ2-1; TRBD2 aligns across 7 bases. This CDR3 contains 16 residues. Losses at the gene ends were 5 bases for V and 2 bases for J; bases not matched to a gene: 9. The CDR3 protein is CASSLPRGGAYNEQFF. In DNA form, the CDR3 reads TGTGCCAGCAGTCTTCCTCGTGGGGGGGCCTACAATGAGCAGTTCTTC.

The chain employs TRBV5-1 and TRBJ1-6; D ambiguous. The CDR3 is 14 residues long. Germline-derived CDR1 and CDR2 are SGHRS and YFSETQ. V dropped 0 bases and J dropped 9 bases, with 10 bases sitting between them. As DNA, the CDR3 is TGCGCCAGCAGCTTGGGGCAGTTTCTTTCACCCCTCCACTTT. Translating it yields CASSLGQFLSPLHF.

V is TRBV28 and J is TRBJ1-2; tentative D call: TRBD1 (5 bases). V was pared by 4 bases and J by 4 bases, with 7 bases between. The CDR3 is made up of 12 amino acids. Germline lookup yields CDR1 MDHEN and CDR2 SYDVKM. The CDR3 DNA reads as TGTGCCAGCAGTTACGGGGGCTATGGCTACACCTTC. Protein product: CASSYGGYGYTF.

There are many counts of this clonotype. The chain carries TRBV20-1 and TRBJ1-2, with a tentative D call TRBD1 (5 bases). CDR3 length: 14 amino acids. CDR1 DFQATT and CDR2 SNEGSKA come from the germline V gene (reference sequence). V dropped 3 bases and J dropped 0 bases, with 11 bases sitting between them. In DNA, the CDR3 is TGCAGTGCTAGCCCCGGGGCCACTAACTATGGCTACACCTTC. It codes for CSASPGATNYGYTF.

This sequence joins TRBV5-1 and TRBJ2-1; D is perhaps TRBD1 or TRBD2 (5 bases each). Germline CDR1 reads SGHRS; CDR2 reads YFSETQ. The CDR3 extends over 19 amino acids. V was clipped by 0 bases and J by 3 bases, with 22 bases between them. The CDR3 DNA is TGCGCCAGCAGCTTGGCCCAGGCTGGTCGAGGGGCCGGCTACAATGAGCAGTTCTTC. Its translation: CASSLAQAGRGAGYNEQFF. Full variable domain (outside the CDR3, taken from reference TRBV5-1 and TRBJ2-1): KAGVTQTPRYLIKTRGQQVTLSCSPISGHRSVSWYQQTPGQGLQFLFEYFSETQRNKGNFPGRFSGRQFSNSRSEMNVSTLELGDSALYLCASSLAQAGRGAGYNEQFFGPGTRLTVL.

This clonotype turned up a few times. This chain links TRBV29-1 with TRBJ2-1; possibly TRBD2 for D (5 bases). The CDR3 runs 15 residues. V shed 2 bases and J shed 6 bases, with 17 bases lying between them. From germline, CDR1 is SQVTM and CDR2 ANQGSEA. CDR3 sequence: CSVEPDRGSGNEQFF. CDR3 coding DNA: TGCAGCGTTGAACCGGATAGAGGGAGCGGCAATGAGCAGTTCTTC.

The chain carries TRBV11-2 and TRBJ2-3, with 7 bases matching TRBD1. Germline V gene lookup returns CDR1 SGHAT and CDR2 FQNNGV. V was pared by 5 bases and J by 6 bases, with 8 bases of the junction left unmatched. This CDR3 is 14 amino acids long. The CDR3 sequence: CASSPDRVGDTQYF. CDR3 bases: TGTGCCAGCAGCCCAGACAGGGTTGGCGATACGCAGTATTTT.

For the CDR3, the DNA is TGTGCCAGCAGCTTCGAAGAGACCCAGTACTTC. It translates to CASSFEETQYF. J is TRBJ2-5 and V is TRBV11-2; D gene uncertain. V gave up 3 bases and J gave up 3 bases, with 2 bases separating them. This CDR3 comprises 11 residues. CDR1 is SGHAT and CDR2 is FQNNGV in the germline V gene.

Many counts were recorded for this clonotype. This rearrangement joins TRBV7-2 to TRBJ1-2; TRBD1 matches at 7 bases. J gave up 8 bases and V 5 bases, and 14 bases lay outside the gene matches. Germline CDR1 and CDR2: SGHTA and FQGNSA. CDR3 size: 15 residues. CDR3 sequence reads: CASSPRMLGGAGYTF. Written as DNA, the CDR3 is TGTGCCAGCAGCCCCCGCATGTTAGGGGGCGCCGGCTACACCTTC.

This clonotype was seen repeatedly, ten times or more. The chain uses TRBV28 and TRBJ2-3; no reliable D call. CDR3 length: 17 residues. Trimming took 2 bases from V and 2 from J, leaving 17 bases between them. The germline V gene encodes CDR1 MDHEN and CDR2 SYDVKM. DNA for the CDR3: TGTGCCAGCAGTTTAACCGGTAGGGCAGCCTCCACAGATACGCAGTATTTT. It codes for CASSLTGRAASTDTQYF.

This clonotype turned up a few times. CDR3 bases: TGTGCCAGCAGACGGACAGGCGGCCTATCCTACGAGCAGTACTTC. This translates into CASRRTGGLSYEQYF. This chain links TRBV7-8 with TRBJ2-7, with 7 bases fitting TRBD1. The V gene's germline CDR1 is SGHVS and CDR2 FQNEAQ. This CDR3 is built from 15 residues. Unmatched junction bases numbered 9, after V lost 6 bases and J lost 1 base. The complete variable domain, with remaining parts taken from reference TRBV7-8 and TRBJ2-7, reads GAGVSQSPRYKVAKRGQDVALRCDPISGHVSLFWYQQALGQGPEFLTYFQNEAQLDKSGLPSDRFFAERPEGSVSTLKIQRTQQEDSAVYLCASRRTGGLSYEQYFGPGTRLTVT.

In this sample, this clonotype turned up many times. V usage is TRBV6-6 and J usage is TRBJ1-5, with D uncertain. Trimming removed 8 bases at V and 0 bases at J, with 8 bases between. From germline, CDR1 is MNHNY and CDR2 SVGAGI (reference sequence). There are 13 residues in the CDR3. The CDR3 protein is CASGVYSNQPQHF. The CDR3 DNA reads TGTGCCAGCGGGGTATATAGCAATCAGCCCCAGCATTTT.

This clonotype was observed many times. This sequence joins TRBV6-5 and TRBJ1-5; D remains unclear. CDR3 length: 14 amino acids. Germline V CDR1 and CDR2: MNHEY, SVGAGI. V dropped 5 bases and J dropped 1 base, with 9 bases sitting between them. The CDR3 DNA reads TGTGCCAGCAGTCACGGGGAAAGCAATCAGCCCCAGCATTTT. Translation gives CASSHGESNQPQHF.

The chain employs TRBV10-3 and TRBJ1-2; a weak D match, TRBD1 (5 bases). The CDR3 totals 13 residues. V was pared by 7 bases and J by 5 bases, with 14 bases between. The germline V gene has CDR1 ENHRY and CDR2 SYGVKD. The CDR3 DNA reads TGTGCCATCACCCTCGGGGGGGGGTATGGCTACACCTTC. As protein: CAITLGGGYGYTF.

There are many counts of this clonotype. The rearrangement uses TRBV7-2 and TRBJ2-3; 8 nucleotides agree with TRBD2. Trimming removed 5 bases from V and 6 bases from J; junction bases left unmatched: 7. Germline V gene lookup returns CDR1 SGHTA and CDR2 FQGNSA. The CDR3 has 14 amino acids. The CDR3, as DNA: TGTGCCAGCAGCATCGGACTAGCTGCCGATACGCAGTATTTT. It translates to CASSIGLAADTQYF.

At least ten counts were recorded for this clonotype. The V call is TRBV20-1, the J call TRBJ2-7, with D maybe TRBD1 (6 bases). The CDR3 has 14 residues. CDR1 and CDR2 from the germline V gene are DFQATT and SNEGSKA (reference sequence). V was clipped by 2 bases and J by 0 bases, with 11 bases between them. The CDR3 sequence: CSARPSGVSYEQYF. The CDR3 bases are TGCAGTGCTAGACCCTCAGGGGTCTCCTACGAGCAGTACTTC.

The chain joins TRBV6-5 to TRBJ2-3; 10 bases are shared with TRBD1. Per the germline V gene, CDR1 is MNHEY and CDR2 is SVGAGI. With 4 bases clipped from V and 4 bases from J, the junction kept 8 bases outside the gene matches. This CDR3 comprises 16 residues. Here the CDR3 reads CASSSGTGVWADTQYF. CDR3 DNA: TGTGCCAGCAGTTCCGGGACAGGGGTTTGGGCAGATACGCAGTATTTT.